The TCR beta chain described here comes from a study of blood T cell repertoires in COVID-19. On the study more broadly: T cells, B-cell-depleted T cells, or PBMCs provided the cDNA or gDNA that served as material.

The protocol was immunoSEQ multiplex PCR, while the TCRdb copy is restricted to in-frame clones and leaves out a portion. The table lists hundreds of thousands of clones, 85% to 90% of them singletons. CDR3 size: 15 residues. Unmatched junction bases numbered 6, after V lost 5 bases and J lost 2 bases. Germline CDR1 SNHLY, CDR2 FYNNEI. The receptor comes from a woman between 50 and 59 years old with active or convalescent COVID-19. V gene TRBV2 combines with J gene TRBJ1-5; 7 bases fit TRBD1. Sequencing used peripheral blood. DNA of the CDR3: TGTGCCAGCAGTTTTCCCGGGACAGGCAATCAGCCCCAGCATTTT. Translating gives CASSFPGTGNQPQHF.